The clone carrying this TCR beta chain was observed a single time. The sample comes from a study of cytomegalovirus exposure and HLA in healthy donors. CDR3 length equals 15 residues. Looked up from germline, CDR1 is SGHVS and CDR2 is FNYEAQ. V gave up 1 base and J gave up 3 bases, with 10 bases separating them. Here immunoSEQ multiplex PCR was the method, and the copy in TCRdb shows in-frame clones only, minus some. Among 250,000 to 350,000 clones listed, around 90% were seen once. This clonotype was obtained from a woman aged 25 to 45 in good health and CMV-seropositive. Sequenced input: PBMCs. The V call is TRBV7-6, the J call TRBJ2-1; no definite D call. CDR3 DNA: TGTGCCAGCAGCTTAGAAGGCAACAACTACAATGAGCAGTTCTTC. Translated: CASSLEGNNYNEQFF.